This TCR beta chain stems from a study of OX40 agonist ivuxolimab in advanced cancers. Background on the study: The dose-escalation group included hepatocellular carcinoma, melanoma, renal cell carcinoma and head and neck cancer. Partial responses were achieved by three patients: one hepatocellular carcinoma, two cutaneous melanoma. General study points: Both CD4+ and CD8+ T cell populations in blood had undergone clonal expansion by week 6 at 0.1 to 3.0 mg/kg.

As for this clone: The antigen remains unidentified.

The CDR3 has 14 amino acids. With 6 bases clipped from V and 4 bases from J, the junction kept 3 bases outside the gene matches. Germline V lookup: CDR1 LNHDA, CDR2 SQIVND (reference sequence). Assay used: immunoSEQ multiplex PCR; TCRdb lists only in-frame clones, some missing. The data contain fewer than 70,000 clones, approximately 89% of them singletons. Patients were ineligible given autoimmune disease history or systemic immunosuppression. The chain carries TRBV19 and TRBJ2-6, with TRBD1 matching 7 bases. The TCR comes from an adult with an advanced solid tumor such as melanoma, head and neck, liver or kidney cancer. The sequenced sample was CD4+ or CD8+ T cells sorted from blood, obtained in a trial of the OX40 agonist ivuxolimab. The CDR3: CASRDRKGANVLTF. The CDR3 DNA is TGTGCCAGTAGGGACAGGAAAGGGGCCAACGTCCTGACTTTC.